This TCR beta chain was captured by sequencing in a study of cytomegalovirus exposure and HLA in healthy donors. Study summary: Of all 400 or so donors who were genotyped, 75% to 90% belonged to the Caucasian-associated ancestry cluster. Overall study findings and caveats: Later on, a genetic analysis was performed. It linked a missense variant in DCLRE1C with V- and J-gene trimming of TCR beta.

Notes on this clone: The antigen remains unidentified.

Primers: 60 Vbeta forward and 13 Jbeta reverse. Repertoires were generated with immunoSEQ multiplex PCR, while TCRdb's copy carries only in-frame clones and drops some. The table shows roughly 200,000 clones, with 75% to 90% occurring only once. At sampling all donors were nominally healthy, likely with unrecorded immune exposures. The sequenced sample consisted of PBMCs. This receptor was obtained from a woman in her 30s in good health and CMV-seronegative.

The CDR3 sequence: CASKGAGPGANVLTF. CDR3 nucleotides: TGTGCCAGCAAAGGAGCGGGACCTGGGGCCAACGTCCTGACTTTC. The chain links TRBV28 to TRBJ2-6, with 7 bases that match TRBD2. There are 15 residues in the CDR3. V was pared by 7 bases and J by 2 bases, with 5 bases of the junction left unmatched. Germline CDR1 and CDR2: MDHEN and SYDVKM. Together with reference TRBV28 and TRBJ2-6, the CDR3 gives the full variable domain: DVKVTQSSRYLVKRTGEKVFLECVQDMDHENMFWYRQDPGLGLRLIYFSYDVKMKEKGDIPEGYSVSREKKERFSLILESASTNQTSMYLCASKGAGPGANVLTFGAGSRLTVL.